This T cell receptor (beta chain) was identified during a study of blood T cell repertoires in COVID-19. Assay used: immunoSEQ multiplex PCR; TCRdb lists only in-frame clones, some missing. The sample consists of 320,000 or so clones, roughly 88% of them appearing once. The origin of this receptor is a man aged 25 to 40 who had recovered from COVID-19. Material: PBMCs or T cells enriched from blood (not recorded which).

DNA of the CDR3: TGCGCCAGCACCCCTTCGGACAGCTTATATGGCTACACCTTC. It translates to CASTPSDSLYGYTF. This chain connects TRBV5-1 to TRBJ1-2; a possible D gene is TRBD1 (6 bases). Trimming removed 6 bases from V and 5 bases from J, with 17 bases in between. CDR1 and CDR2 from the germline V gene are SGHRS and YFSETQ. The CDR3 extends over 14 amino acids.